What follows are 22 T cell receptor beta chains derived from one specimen sequenced in a study of cytomegalovirus exposure and HLA in healthy donors. Primers for the PCR totalled 60 Vbeta and 13 Jbeta. Generated by immunoSEQ multiplex PCR, the TCRdb table keeps only in-frame clones and is missing some. Of some 190,000 clones in the sample, 75% to 80% were seen once. The sample consisted of PBMCs. These receptors all stem from a woman aged 30 to 39 in good health and CMV-seropositive.

This chain links TRBV7-9 with TRBJ2-1; TRBD2 matches 8 bases. Germline values: CDR1 SEHNR, CDR2 FQNEAQ (reference sequence). The CDR3 runs to 16 residues. V lost 2 bases to trimming and J lost 9 bases; unmatched junction nucleotides: 12. CDR3 in amino acids: CASSLYGAGEFAEQFF. CDR3 coding DNA: TGTGCCAGCAGCTTATATGGAGCGGGGGAGTTCGCTGAGCAGTTCTTC. Full variable domain (remainder filled in from reference TRBV7-9 and TRBJ2-1): DTGVSQNPRHKITKRGQNVTFRCDPISEHNRLYWYRQTLGQGPEFLTYFQNEAQLEKSRLLSDRFSAERPKGSFSTLEIQRTEQGDSAMYLCASSLYGAGEFAEQFFGPGTRLTVL.

V gene TRBV5-1 combines with J gene TRBJ2-6; possibly TRBD1 for D (5 bases). Germline values: CDR1 SGHRS, CDR2 YFSETQ. Trimming took off 3 bases at V and 0 bases at J, with 10 bases between the two ends. The CDR3 is 16 amino acids. The CDR3 DNA follows: TGCGCCAGCAGCTCAGACAGAGACTCTGGGGCCAACGTCCTGACTTTC. Translation: CASSSDRDSGANVLTF.

The chain employs TRBV28 and TRBJ1-1, with a tentative D call TRBD1 (6 bases). The ends were cut back, 7 bases at V and 4 bases at J, with 13 bases in the middle. CDR3 size: 13 residues. Germline V lookup: CDR1 MDHEN, CDR2 SYDVKM. CDR3: CASTLGGATEAFF. CDR3 coding DNA: TGTGCCAGCACACTAGGGGGGGCCACTGAAGCTTTCTTT. The variable domain in full, completed from reference TRBV28 and TRBJ1-1, reads DVKVTQSSRYLVKRTGEKVFLECVQDMDHENMFWYRQDPGLGLRLIYFSYDVKMKEKGDIPEGYSVSREKKERFSLILESASTNQTSMYLCASTLGGATEAFFGQGTRLTVV.

The chain joins TRBV5-6 to TRBJ1-2, with D perhaps matching TRBD1 (6 bases). Trimming removed 3 bases at V and 1 base at J, with 13 bases between. This CDR3 spans 15 amino acids. The V gene's germline CDR1 is SGHDT and CDR2 YYEEEE. In DNA, the CDR3 is TGTGCCAGCAGCTCGACACAGGGCTTTAACTATGGCTACACCTTC. The encoded protein is CASSSTQGFNYGYTF.

Details on this clone: An end of the junction does not agree with germline; a read error may underlie this. The chain is built from TRBV5-1 and TRBJ2-2, with D tentatively TRBD2 (5 bases). Germline CDR1 and CDR2: SGHRS and YFSETQ. The CDR3 contains 15 residues. The CDR3 DNA is TGCGCCAGCAGCTTGTTACAATTAAACACCGGGGAGCCGTTTTTT. It codes for CASSLLQLNTGEPFF. Full variable domain (missing parts from reference TRBV5-1 and TRBJ2-2): KAGVTQTPRYLIKTRGQQVTLSCSPISGHRSVSWYQQTPGQGLQFLFEYFSETQRNKGNFPGRFSGRQFSNSRSEMNVSTLELGDSALYLCASSLLQLNTGEPFFGEGSRLTVL.

The V and J genes are TRBV7-9 and TRBJ1-1; 7 bases fit TRBD1. The CDR3 sequence is 15 residues long. V was clipped by 3 bases and J by 5 bases; unmatched bases: 9. Germline-derived CDR1 and CDR2 are SEHNR and FQNEAQ (reference sequence). CDR3 sequence: CASSFSSTGLTEAFF. CDR3 nucleotides: TGTGCCAGCAGCTTTTCCTCGACAGGGTTAACTGAAGCTTTCTTT.

The chain recombines TRBV5-1 with TRBJ2-7, with 8 bases that match TRBD2. V shed 0 bases and J 3 bases; nucleotides not matched to a gene: 5. The CDR3 has 15 amino acids. CDR1 and CDR2 (germline): SGHRS, YFSETQ. CDR3 in amino acids: CASSLATSVRYEQYF. The CDR3 coding sequence is TGCGCCAGCAGCTTGGCGACTAGCGTCCGCTACGAGCAGTACTTC. Drawing the rest from reference TRBV5-1 and TRBJ2-7, the complete variable domain is KAGVTQTPRYLIKTRGQQVTLSCSPISGHRSVSWYQQTPGQGLQFLFEYFSETQRNKGNFPGRFSGRQFSNSRSEMNVSTLELGDSALYLCASSLATSVRYEQYFGPGTRLTVT.

The chain uses TRBV12-2 and TRBJ2-7; the table gives TRBD1 as D, unverified against the DNA. TRBV12-2 corresponds to a pseudogene. This CDR3 has 16 residues. The CDR3 is CATWRAGGIGCYEQYF. DNA of the CDR3: TGTGCAACCTGGCGGGCAGGGGGAATTGGTTGCTACGAGCAGTACTTC.

The rearrangement joins TRBV5-1 to TRBJ2-7, with TRBD1 matching over 8 bases. V lost 0 bases to trimming and J lost 9 bases; unmatched junction nucleotides: 11. The CDR3 has 15 amino acids. The V gene's germline CDR1 is SGHRS and CDR2 YFSETQ. CDR3 region: CASSLDGTGLGLQYF. DNA for the CDR3: TGCGCCAGCAGCTTGGACGGGACAGGTCTAGGCTTGCAGTACTTC.

The genes are TRBV7-2 and TRBJ1-1; the D gene is possibly TRBD1 (6 bases). V lost 1 base to trimming and J lost 8 bases, with 17 bases between them. CDR1 and CDR2 (germline): SGHTA, FQGNSA. This CDR3 has 15 amino acids. The CDR3 region is CASSLDLRGGREAFF. CDR3 nucleotide sequence: TGTGCCAGCAGCTTAGACCTCCGCGGGGGCCGGGAAGCTTTCTTT.

In its sample, this clone was seen once. This chain uses TRBV10-3 with TRBJ2-7; 7 bases align to TRBD1. Germline V gene sequence: CDR1 ENHRY, CDR2 SYGVKD. Losses at the gene ends were 6 bases for V and 4 bases for J; bases not matched to a gene: 12. CDR3 length: 15 residues. CDR3 in amino acids: CAIRGTEDRVYEQYF. CDR3 sequence (DNA): TGTGCCATCAGGGGGACAGAGGATAGGGTTTACGAGCAGTACTTC.

The gene calls are TRBV27 and TRBJ2-1, with 13 bases fitting TRBD2. CDR1 MNHEY and CDR2 SMNVEV come from the germline V gene (reference sequence). The CDR3 is 18 amino acids. Trimming at V came to 7 bases and at J to 2 bases, leaving 11 bases not matched to a gene. The CDR3 region is CASTPLAGGPRTYNEQFF. Here the CDR3 DNA reads TGTGCCAGCACCCCACTAGCGGGAGGGCCGAGGACCTACAATGAGCAGTTCTTC.

The chain uses TRBV28 and TRBJ1-1, with TRBD1 matching 10 bases. V lost 11 bases, J lost 10 bases, and 10 bases stayed unmatched. The CDR3 totals 12 residues. The germline gives CDR1 MDHEN, CDR2 SYDVKM. In DNA, the CDR3 is TGTGCCGGAACCGGGACAGGGGATAGAGCTTTCTTT. Translated, it gives CAGTGTGDRAFF. Together with reference TRBV28 and TRBJ1-1, the CDR3 gives the full variable domain: DVKVTQSSRYLVKRTGEKVFLECVQDMDHENMFWYRQDPGLGLRLIYFSYDVKMKEKGDIPEGYSVSREKKERFSLILESASTNQTSMYLCAGTGTGDRAFFGQGTRLTVV.

The chain uses TRBV6-5 and TRBJ1-2, with 8 bases identical to TRBD1. This CDR3 contains 14 residues. V was pared by 6 bases and J by 2 bases, with 5 bases of the junction left unmatched. CDR1 and CDR2 from the germline V gene are MNHEY and SVGAGI. CDR3 sequence: CASRPGGRNYGYTF. The DNA for the CDR3 is TGTGCCAGCAGACCAGGGGGCCGGAACTATGGCTACACCTTC.

The chain combines TRBV18 with TRBJ2-7; D call uncertain. CDR3 length: 17 amino acids. Trimming stripped 3 bases from V and 2 bases from J, with 20 bases between. Germline V lookup: CDR1 KGHSH, CDR2 LQKENI. CDR3: CASSPSSHPPGTYEQYF. The CDR3 DNA sequence: TGTGCCAGCTCACCCTCCAGTCACCCCCCAGGAACCTACGAGCAGTACTTC.

The gene calls are TRBV4-3 and TRBJ2-4; a weak D match, TRBD1 (5 bases). The V gene lost 0 bases and the J gene lost 7 bases, with 13 bases spanning the gap. The germline V gene encodes CDR1 LGHNA and CDR2 YSLEER. This CDR3 has 15 residues. CDR3 sequence: CASSQESPPGNIQYF. As DNA, the CDR3 is TGCGCCAGCAGCCAAGAAAGCCCGCCAGGGAACATTCAGTACTTC.

The V gene is TRBV7-7, the J gene TRBJ2-3; 8 nucleotides agree with TRBD2. Trimming at V came to 4 bases and at J to 8 bases, leaving 5 bases not matched to a gene. Germline CDR1 is SSHAT and CDR2 is FNYEAQ (reference sequence). The CDR3 is 13 residues long. The CDR3 DNA reads as TGTGCCAGCAGCTCGACTAGCGAGGGTACGCAGTATTTT. Amino acids: CASSSTSEGTQYF.

CDR3 region: CASSNTGTENTEAFF. The CDR3 coding sequence is TGTGCCAGCAGCAACACCGGGACAGAGAACACTGAAGCTTTCTTT. The V gene is TRBV6-5, the J gene TRBJ1-1; 7 nucleotides align to TRBD1. V shed 6 bases and J 1 base; nucleotides not matched to a gene: 8. CDR3 length: 15 residues. CDR1 MNHEY and CDR2 SVGAGI come from the germline V gene.

The CDR3 loop is CASSPQGGAQETQYF. CDR3 bases: TGTGCCAGCAGCCCACAAGGGGGGGCGCAAGAGACCCAGTACTTC. The chain carries TRBV7-2 and TRBJ2-5, with D perhaps TRBD2 (7 bases). The V and J ends lost 5 bases and 2 bases respectively, with 15 bases between them. This CDR3 spans 15 amino acids. Germline values: CDR1 SGHTA, CDR2 FQGNSA.

The rearrangement uses TRBV19 and TRBJ1-1; D uncertain. The CDR3 sequence is 16 residues long. V gave up 3 bases and J gave up 1 base, with 15 bases separating them. Germline V CDR1 and CDR2: LNHDA, SQIVND (reference sequence). CDR3 sequence reads: CASSIPGISGNTEAFF. The DNA for the CDR3 is TGTGCCAGTAGTATTCCAGGTATTTCAGGGAACACTGAAGCTTTCTTT.

This clone has just one count. The chain carries TRBV9 and TRBJ2-7; D is unresolved. CDR3 length: 13 residues. V was cut by 0 bases and J by 1 base, with 5 bases left in between. CDR1 is SGDLS and CDR2 is YYNGEE in the germline V gene. DNA of the CDR3: TGTGCCAGCAGCGTAGGCGGATCCTACGAGCAGTACTTC. Its protein is CASSVGGSYEQYF.

The chain uses TRBV19 and TRBJ2-3; 8 nucleotides line up with TRBD2. Trimming at V came to 6 bases and at J to 0 bases, leaving 11 bases not matched to a gene. In germline, CDR1 is LNHDA, CDR2 SQIVND (reference sequence). This CDR3 has 17 amino acids. This CDR3 reads CASSSTSGFLSTDTQYF. The CDR3 coding sequence is TGTGCCAGTAGCAGTACTAGCGGTTTTTTAAGCACAGATACGCAGTATTTT.